A selection of T cell receptor beta chains follows, all from one sample in a study of shared clonotypes between healthy human individuals. Clones were read by immunoSEQ multiplex PCR, and TCRdb kept only the in-frame ones, dropping some. This sample has about 2.1 million clones, with about 93% found just once. Sequencing was carried out using naive CD8+ T cells from PBMCs. The receptors originated from a man aged 18-30 years in good health. Some clones in this sample may be carry-over from other donors' samples. CDR3s include the opening cysteine and the closing phenylalanine or tryptophan. The D gene is left open where the match is weak. Size tells how often a clone was seen (once, few, many) or the class of an expanded clone, and some rows leave it out.

v_call	clone_size	cdr3_length	d_call	j_call	cdr3_nt	cdr3_aa
TRBV9	-	14	TRBD2	TRBJ2-3	TGTGCCAGCAGCACAAGCGGGAGTACAGATACGCAGTATTTT	CASSTSGSTDTQYF
TRBV27	-	12	-	TRBJ2-7	TGTGCCAGCAGTGCTAGCTCCTACGAGCAGTACTTC	CASSASSYEQYF
TRBV13	few	12	-	TRBJ1-5	TGTGCCAGCAGCTTAGGGATCAGGCCCCAGCATTTT	CASSLGIRPQHF
TRBV10-3	once	12	-	TRBJ2-2	TGTGCCATCAGCGGGGAAATCGGGGAGCTGTTTTTT	CAISGEIGELFF
TRBV19	once	15	TRBD2	TRBJ2-1	TGTGCCAGTAGTATGGGGACTAGCGGGAGCAATGAGCAGTTCTTC	CASSMGTSGSNEQFF
TRBV7-9	-	16	-	TRBJ1-3	TGTGCCAGCAGCTTAGAGGGACTAGGCTCTGGAAACACCATATATTTT	CASSLEGLGSGNTIYF
TRBV11-2	-	16	-	TRBJ2-7	TGTGCCAGCAGCAAAAGGGAAGGGAAAACATCCTACGAGCAGTACTTC	CASSKREGKTSYEQYF
TRBV14	-	16	-	TRBJ2-5	TGTGCCAGCAGCGAAGGGAACCATCCCGTTCAAGAGACCCAGTACTTC	CASSEGNHPVQETQYF
TRBV2	once	14	-	TRBJ2-6	TGTGCCACCTATACCGGGCCCGGGGCCAACGTCCTGACTTTC	CATYTGPGANVLTF
TRBV28	-	16	-	TRBJ1-4	TGTGCCAGCAGTTCGACCGGGCCGCGGGCTAATGAAAAACTGTTTTTT	CASSSTGPRANEKLFF
TRBV7-2	-	14	-	TRBJ2-3	TGTGCCAGCAGCGCCCGTCTGAGGACGGATACGCAGTATTTT	CASSARLRTDTQYF
TRBV7-9	once	13	TRBD1	TRBJ2-7	TGTGCCAGCAGCTCCGACAGGGCCCACGAGCAGTACTTC	CASSSDRAHEQYF
TRBV29-1	-	13	TRBD1	TRBJ2-7	TGCAGCGCCGGGACAGGGTCATTACACGAGCAGTACTTC	CSAGTGSLHEQYF
TRBV5-1	-	11	-	TRBJ1-2	TGCGCCAGCAGCCACCCGGATGGCTACACCTTC	CASSHPDGYTF
TRBV5-5	-	13	-	TRBJ2-5	TGTGCCAGCAAAGGTAGGGGTGAAGAGACCCAGTACTTC	CASKGRGEETQYF
TRBV11-2	once	16	TRBD2	TRBJ2-1	TGTGCCAGCAGCCCCCGGGAAGGCGGGAGAGTCAATGAGCAGTTCTTC	CASSPREGGRVNEQFF
TRBV6-5	-	12	-	TRBJ2-7	TGTGCCAGCAGTTACTCCCGAGGCGAGCAGTACTTC	CASSYSRGEQYF
TRBV2	-	17	-	TRBJ1-2	TGTGCCAGCAGTGAAAGTATTATGGCTTCAGTTAAACATGGCTACACCTTC	CASSESIMASVKHGYTF
TRBV5-1	-	15	-	TRBJ1-1	TGCGCCAGCAGCTTGGGTCCGTACTCGAACACTGAAGCTTTCTTT	CASSLGPYSNTEAFF
TRBV5-1	-	16	TRBD1	TRBJ2-4	TGCGCCAGCACTCCCGATCCAGGGGGCGGCAAAAACATTCAGTACTTC	CASTPDPGGGKNIQYF
TRBV28	-	13	-	TRBJ2-7	TGTGCCAGCAGCCAGGGGATTATGGGCGAGCAGTACTTC	CASSQGIMGEQYF
TRBV27	-	16	-	TRBJ2-1	TGTGCCAGCAGGATAGCGGCAAAGAGCTCCTACAATGAGCAGTTCTTC	CASRIAAKSSYNEQFF
TRBV6-6	once	13	-	TRBJ1-5	TGTGCCAGCAGTTACGGTTTGTATCAGCCCCAGCATTTT	CASSYGLYQPQHF
TRBV6-5	-	15	TRBD2	TRBJ2-1	TGTGCCAGCAGTTACTTCCCTAGCGGGGACAATGAGCAGTTCTTC	CASSYFPSGDNEQFF
TRBV5-3	-	15	-	TRBJ1-2	TGTGCCAGAAGTTTTTTTGGGTCGAGCGGGAGCGGCTACACCTTC	CARSFFGSSGSGYTF
TRBV7-8	-	14	TRBD2	TRBJ2-1	TGTGCCAGCAGCGTAAGGACTAGCGGGCATGAGCAGTTCTTC	CASSVRTSGHEQFF
TRBV7-7	-	13	-	TRBJ1-5	TGTGCCAGCAGTGAGGGGCGAGGTCAGCCCCAGCATTTT	CASSEGRGQPQHF
TRBV19	-	18	TRBD1	TRBJ2-7	TGTGCCAGTAGTCAACACCCCGCCGGGACAGGGAAGCCCTACGAGCAGTACTTC	CASSQHPAGTGKPYEQYF
TRBV7-8	-	16	-	TRBJ2-7	TGTGCCAGCAGCGCACTCATTATGGCCGAGTCCTACGAGCAGTACTTC	CASSALIMAESYEQYF
TRBV6-5	-	13	-	TRBJ1-1	TGTGCCAGCAGCCCCGCGGGGCTCAATGAAGCTTTCTTT	CASSPAGLNEAFF
TRBV7-8	-	12	-	TRBJ1-1	TGTGCCAGCAGCAAAACTAACACTGAAGCTTTCTTT	CASSKTNTEAFF
TRBV9	once	15	-	TRBJ2-1	TGTGCCAGCAGCGCAGACCCTCCAGTTGGGGATGAGCAGTTCTTC	CASSADPPVGDEQFF
TRBV10-3	-	15	-	TRBJ2-3	TGTGCCATCAGTGAACCGGCCAGGGTCACAGATACGCAGTATTTT	CAISEPARVTDTQYF
TRBV7-9	-	12	-	TRBJ2-3	TGTGCCAGCAGCCCAGGCACAGATACGCAGTATTTT	CASSPGTDTQYF
TRBV4-3	-	16	-	TRBJ1-1	TGCGCCAGCAGGGACTTAGTTGGCAGAATGAACACTGAAGCTTTCTTT	CASRDLVGRMNTEAFF
TRBV5-1	-	15	TRBD1	TRBJ1-1	TGCGCCAGCAGCTTGGGGGACAGGGTGCGGACTGAAGCTTTCTTT	CASSLGDRVRTEAFF
TRBV7-9	-	11	-	TRBJ2-7	TGTGCCAGCAGCGCCGAGTACGAGCAGTACTTC	CASSAEYEQYF
TRBV7-2	-	16	TRBD2	TRBJ2-7	TGTGCCAGCAGCTTAGTTCTAGCGGGAGGGTCCTACGAGCAGTACTTC	CASSLVLAGGSYEQYF
TRBV27	-	18	TRBD1	TRBJ2-1	TGTGCCAGCAGTTTATTGGGGCAGACAGGGGTTTCCTACAATGAGCAGTTCTTC	CASSLLGQTGVSYNEQFF
TRBV27	-	13	-	TRBJ2-7	TGTGCCAGCAGTTTAGGATTGACCTACGAGCAGTACTTC	CASSLGLTYEQYF
TRBV7-9	-	16	-	TRBJ2-7	TGTGCCAGCAGCTTAGGTCGGCAGGAATTGACCTACGAGCAGTACTTC	CASSLGRQELTYEQYF
TRBV9	-	14	-	TRBJ2-1	TGTGCCAGCAGCGGCCGGGACAATCCCAATGAGCAGTTCTTC	CASSGRDNPNEQFF
TRBV30	-	13	-	TRBJ2-7	TGTGCCTGGAGTGTATCGGGTTGGGGCGAGCAGTACTTC	CAWSVSGWGEQYF
TRBV27	-	12	-	TRBJ2-7	TGTGCCAGCAGGAGCGGGTTGTACGAGCAGTACTTC	CASRSGLYEQYF
TRBV7-9	-	16	TRBD1	TRBJ1-1	TGTGCCAGCAGCCCGCAGGGGGGCCAATGGGGCACTGAAGCTTTCTTT	CASSPQGGQWGTEAFF
TRBV10-3	-	13	TRBD1	TRBJ2-1	TGTGCCATCAGAGGGGACAGATACAATGAGCAGTTCTTC	CAIRGDRYNEQFF
TRBV30	-	15	-	TRBJ1-5	TGTGCCTGGAGTCCGCGGAGGCAAGGCTCGCAGCCCCAGCATTTT	CAWSPRRQGSQPQHF